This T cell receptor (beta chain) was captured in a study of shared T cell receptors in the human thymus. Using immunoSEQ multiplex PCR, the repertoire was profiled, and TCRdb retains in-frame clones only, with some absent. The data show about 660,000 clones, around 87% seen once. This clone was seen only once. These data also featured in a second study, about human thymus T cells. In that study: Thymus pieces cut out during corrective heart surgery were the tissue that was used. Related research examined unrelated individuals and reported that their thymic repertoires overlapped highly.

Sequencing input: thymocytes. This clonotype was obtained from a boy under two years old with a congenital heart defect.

The CDR3 nucleotides are TGTGCCAGCAGTCCGGGACTAGCGGGGGGTTCGAGCTCCTACAATGAGCAGTTCTTC. Translating gives CASSPGLAGGSSSYNEQFF. The chain links TRBV27 to TRBJ2-1; 15 bases are shared with TRBD2. The CDR3 is made up of 19 amino acids. CDR1 and CDR2 (germline): MNHEY, SMNVEV (reference sequence). Trimming at V came to 5 bases and at J to 0 bases, leaving 8 bases not matched to a gene.